What follows are 22 T cell receptor beta chains derived from one specimen sequenced in a study of blood T cell repertoires in COVID-19. Clones were read by immunoSEQ multiplex PCR, and TCRdb kept only the in-frame ones, dropping some. The sample shows about 250,000 clones, 86% of them seen only once. The sequenced material came from peripheral blood. These receptors originate from a woman aged 60-75 years who had recovered from COVID-19.

This chain uses TRBV6-5 with TRBJ2-1; 10 bases map to TRBD2. The CDR3 has 15 amino acids. Trimming removed 7 bases from V and 4 bases from J; junction bases left unmatched: 7. Germline CDR1 reads MNHEY; CDR2 reads SVGAGI. The CDR3 DNA reads TGTGCCAGCAAACTCCCGACTAGCGGGTACAATGAGCAGTTCTTC. Protein product: CASKLPTSGYNEQFF.

This chain links TRBV6-2 or TRBV6-3 with TRBJ1-2; no clear D. CDR3 length equals 14 residues. The V gene's germline CDR1 is MNHEY and CDR2 SVGEGT. Trimming pared 4 bases from V and 8 bases from J, leaving 17 bases between. Written as DNA, the CDR3 is TGTGCCAGCAGTTCTTCTGAGAGGGCCCGCGGCTACACCTTC. This encodes CASSSSERARGYTF.

This chain connects TRBV11-1 to TRBJ1-2, with 10 positions matching TRBD1. CDR1 is SGHAT and CDR2 is FQDESV in the germline V gene (reference sequence). CDR3 size: 13 residues. With 6 bases clipped from V and 6 bases from J, the junction kept 4 bases outside the gene matches. The CDR3 loop is CASRVTGGNGYTF. Here the CDR3 DNA reads TGTGCCAGCAGAGTGACAGGGGGCAATGGCTACACCTTC.

The V call is TRBV7-3, the J call TRBJ1-4; D is unresolved. Germline assignment: CDR1 SGHTA and CDR2 FQGTGA. The V end was cut by 0 bases, the J end by 1 base, with 6 bases between. There are 15 residues in the CDR3. The CDR3 sequence: CASSLTRETNEKLFF. The CDR3 DNA reads as TGTGCCAGCAGCTTAACGAGGGAAACTAATGAAAAACTGTTTTTT.

V is TRBV9 and J is TRBJ1-1; D possibly corresponds to TRBD1 (5 bases). There are 15 residues in the CDR3. Germline lookup yields CDR1 SGDLS and CDR2 YYNGEE. Trimming cost V 6 bases and J 1 base, with 16 bases left between them. For the CDR3, the DNA is TGTGCCAGCAACACATTCGGGGACTGGAACACTGAAGCTTTCTTT. Protein: CASNTFGDWNTEAFF.

V usage is TRBV7-9 and J usage is TRBJ2-3; tentative D call: TRBD2 (7 bases). This CDR3 is 15 amino acids long. Trimming took off 3 bases at V and 2 bases at J, with 12 bases between the two ends. The germline V gene has CDR1 SEHNR and CDR2 FQNEAQ (reference sequence). CDR3 bases: TGTGCCAGCAGCTTTGGAGGGGGGGTCACAGATACGCAGTATTTT. Protein sequence: CASSFGGGVTDTQYF.

The CDR3 loop is CASSLGRAYEQYF. The CDR3 region has the DNA TGTGCCAGCAGTTTAGGGAGGGCCTACGAGCAGTACTTC. This sequence joins TRBV12-3 or TRBV12-4 and TRBJ2-7, with D possibly matching TRBD2 (6 bases). This CDR3 spans 13 amino acids. Trimming removed 1 base from V and 2 bases from J, with 6 bases in between.

The count of this clone is one. V gene TRBV5-1 combines with J gene TRBJ2-3; no clear D. The CDR3 runs 15 residues. Germline CDR1 is SGHRS and CDR2 is YFSETQ. Trimming removed 5 bases from V and 0 bases from J, with 13 bases in between. CDR3 protein: CASSFGRASTDTQYF. In DNA, the CDR3 is TGCGCCAGCAGTTTTGGCCGTGCTAGCACAGATACGCAGTATTTT.

The rearrangement links TRBV7-2 to TRBJ1-1, with D possibly matching TRBD1 (6 bases). The CDR3 loop spans 14 amino acids. The germline gives CDR1 SGHTA, CDR2 FQGNSA. Trimming took 5 bases from V and 4 from J, leaving 14 bases between them. As DNA, the CDR3 is TGTGCCAGCAGCATCCAGGGGTTCTCCACTGAAGCTTTCTTT. This translates into CASSIQGFSTEAFF.

A single count supports this clone. V usage is TRBV7-2 and J usage is TRBJ1-6; possible D gene TRBD1, 6 bases. Between the trimmed V and J ends, which lost 2 bases and 6 bases, there was a span of 20 bases. This CDR3 spans 18 amino acids. From germline, CDR1 is SGHTA and CDR2 FQGNSA. For the CDR3, the DNA is TGTGCCAGCAGCTTACTTTACAGGGAAGAGGGGTTTAATTCACCCCTCCACTTT. Encoded protein: CASSLLYREEGFNSPLHF.

On this clone: One end of the junction does not line up with germline, which may come from a read error. The V and J genes are TRBV12-5 and TRBJ1-5, with D hard to call. The length of the CDR3 is 13 residues. Germline CDR1 reads LGHNT; CDR2 reads FRNRAP. The CDR3 DNA sequence: TGTGCTAGTGGGTTGGGAGTGGATCAGCCCCAGCATTTT. This sequence encodes CASGLGVDQPQHF.

The chain joins TRBV12-2 to TRBJ2-3; the table's D call, TRBD2, was not checked against the DNA. TRBV12-2 represents a pseudogene. The CDR3 spans 17 residues. This CDR3 reads CASRLGTSGPGTDTQYF. CDR3 in DNA: TGTGCAAGTCGCCTAGGGACTAGCGGGCCCGGCACAGATACGCAGTATTTT.

The genes are TRBV4-1 and TRBJ1-2; D may be TRBD1 (5 bases). Germline-derived CDR1 and CDR2 are MGHRA and YSYEKL. CDR3 length: 12 residues. Trimming shortened V by 2 bases and J by 13 bases, and 14 bases separated the two germline ends. CDR3 protein: CASSQLLTDFTF. The CDR3 DNA is TGCGCCAGCAGCCAACTATTGACAGACTTCACCTTC.

The gene calls are TRBV5-1 and TRBJ2-2; tentatively, D is TRBD2 (6 bases). CDR1 and CDR2 (germline): SGHRS, YFSETQ. The V end lost 4 bases, the J end lost 3 bases, and 16 bases lay between the germline ends. The length of the CDR3 is 16 residues. The CDR3 DNA reads as TGCGCCAGCAGCCCGGGGGTCCCTGTGCACACCGGGGAGCTGTTTTTT. Amino acid sequence: CASSPGVPVHTGELFF. The complete variable domain, with remaining parts taken from reference TRBV5-1 and TRBJ2-2, reads KAGVTQTPRYLIKTRGQQVTLSCSPISGHRSVSWYQQTPGQGLQFLFEYFSETQRNKGNFPGRFSGRQFSNSRSEMNVSTLELGDSALYLCASSPGVPVHTGELFFGEGSRLTVL.

This clone occurred once. This rearrangement joins TRBV7-2 to TRBJ1-2; 12 nucleotides line up with TRBD1. V dropped 1 base and J dropped 9; count of bases not matched to a gene: 3. Germline CDR1 SGHTA, CDR2 FQGNSA. The CDR3 is made up of 14 amino acids. The CDR3 is CASSLGDRGLSYTF. Here the CDR3 DNA reads TGTGCCAGCAGCTTAGGGGACAGGGGGCTAAGCTACACCTTC.

The genes are TRBV5-4 and TRBJ1-6; D ambiguous. CDR1 SGHNT and CDR2 YYREEE come from the germline V gene (reference sequence). V was cut by 4 bases and J by 0 bases, with 14 bases left in between. The CDR3 consists of 17 residues. In nucleotides, the CDR3 is TGTGCCAGCAGCGCGGGAAGCCCAAGCTCCTATAATTCACCCCTCCACTTT. Amino acids: CASSAGSPSSYNSPLHF.

In DNA form, the CDR3 reads TGCAGCGTTGTGGATGGGGGGTCTGGGACCCAGTACTTC. Protein sequence: CSVVDGGSGTQYF. The chain is built from TRBV29-1 and TRBJ2-5; D is possibly TRBD2 (6 bases). The CDR3 is 13 amino acids. The germline V gene has CDR1 SQVTM and CDR2 ANQGSEA. Trimming cost V 4 bases and J 7 bases, with 16 bases left between them. The full variable domain, its missing parts supplied by reference TRBV29-1 and TRBJ2-5, is SAVISQKPSRDICQRGTSLTIQCQVDSQVTMMFWYRQQPGQSLTLIATANQGSEATYESGFVIDKFPISRPNLTFSTLTVSNMSPEDSSIYLCSVVDGGSGTQYFGPGTRLLVL.

The chain is built from TRBV6-5 and TRBJ2-2, with 10 bases aligning to TRBD1. The CDR3 spans 15 residues. V shed 6 bases and J 6 bases; nucleotides not matched to a gene: 7. Per germline, CDR1 MNHEY and CDR2 SVGAGI. The CDR3 is CASRPGQGSPGELFF. The CDR3 DNA reads TGTGCCAGCAGACCGGGACAGGGGAGTCCCGGGGAGCTGTTTTTT.

The genes are TRBV5-1 and TRBJ1-6; D might be TRBD1 (6 bases). Trimming removed 4 bases at V and 0 bases at J, with 11 bases between. The CDR3 totals 16 residues. Germline V CDR1 and CDR2: SGHRS, YFSETQ. The CDR3 DNA sequence: TGCGCCAGCAGCGAGGACAGTAGCTCCTATAATTCACCCCTCCACTTT. Its translation is CASSEDSSSYNSPLHF.

This rearrangement joins TRBV7-8 to TRBJ2-7, with 9 bases fitting TRBD2. The germline CDR1 and CDR2 sequences are SGHVS and FQNEAQ. This CDR3 is 15 amino acids long. V trimming: 1 base; J trimming: 1 base; junction bases outside the gene matches: 2. The CDR3 nucleotides read TGTGCCAGCAGCTTAGGGACTAGCGCTTCCTACGAGCAGTACTTC. Translated: CASSLGTSASYEQYF.

The chain employs TRBV6-5 and TRBJ1-4, with 9 bases aligning to TRBD1. The germline V gene encodes CDR1 MNHEY and CDR2 SVGAGI. J lost 6 bases, V lost 6 bases, and 5 bases had no gene match. The CDR3 runs 14 residues. The CDR3 protein is CASRRTGADEKLFF. CDR3 nucleotides: TGTGCCAGCAGGAGGACAGGGGCGGATGAAAAACTGTTTTTT.

The chain carries TRBV4-2 and TRBJ2-2; 8 bases align to TRBD1. V dropped 5 bases and J dropped 1; count of bases not matched to a gene: 9. CDR1 is LGHNA, CDR2 YNFKEQ, per germline. The CDR3 is 17 residues long. CDR3 sequence reads: CASSEAAGTGNTGELFF. CDR3 nucleotides: TGTGCCAGCAGCGAAGCGGCCGGGACAGGGAACACCGGGGAGCTGTTTTTT.